What follows describes a single TCR beta chain. Its antigen specificity is not known. The record has no base qualities; no much larger clone is one base away. This sample is part of a study of a mutant IDH1 vaccine in newly diagnosed glioma (dated by TCRdb to about 2021). Background for the entire study: Eight vaccinations were administered to patients in weeks 1, 3, 5, 7, 11, 15, 19 and 23, corresponding to visits V03 through V10. Prior to enrollment, patients had been given standard therapy consisting of radiotherapy alone, temozolomide alone, or radiochemotherapy with temozolomide, with the combination given to most patients. Vaccination started 4-6 weeks after radiotherapy alone, or was given together with temozolomide cycles in the groups whose treatment included chemotherapy. Longitudinal TCRB deep sequencing was done for about two dozen treated patients, wherever samples were available for exploratory analyses. Peripheral blood was collected at six visits: V03 (baseline), V05, V07, V10, V12 and V13. Of the approximately 29 treated patients, 62.5% were male and 37.5% were female, and a mean age of around 40 years was recorded. Study-level results and caveats: Changes in the top peripheral T cell clonotypes picked up by TCRB sequencing did not appear to be linked to pseudoprogression. Availability determined which PBMC samples were chosen for TCRB deep sequencing. The authors stated that sample limitations prevented analyses of patient blood samples from being reproduced. Immune responses induced by the vaccine were seen in approximately 92% of patients across multiple MHC alleles.

Preparation of the library involved the immunoSEQ multiplex PCR assay. The hsTCRB Kit was used according to the manufacturer's protocol to amplify rearranged TCR beta chain sequences. Sequencing of TCRB libraries was carried out on an Illumina MiSeq. On the authors' methods: The proprietary platform of the kit vendor was used for demultiplexing, trimming and gene mapping. Drawn from immuneACCESS, this table holds only the in-frame rearrangements with V and J called that TCRdb kept. Clones are partly lost; checked studies trace under half to an unresolved V gene and leave the rest unexplained. D and trimming come from the DNA, and the V and J calls and clone size come from that table. The sample table shows 45,000 to 65,000 clones, and 70% to 85% are seen once. Of the sample, over 3% falls within the top ten clones. The germline V gene (reference sequence) supplies CDR1 PRHDT and CDR2 FYEKMQ. Its CDR3 holds 14 amino acids, cysteine through phenylalanine. The retained sequence is limited to the CDR3, 42 bases, with the frame set at the first base. Trimming at the junction amounts to 3 bases on V and 0 bases on J, and the germline ends lie 7 bases apart.

Sample time point, as interpreted from the label and publication: week 5, during vaccination. Every vaccine dose consisted of 300 ug of a 20-mer mutant IDH1 peptide in Montanide, administered subcutaneously together with topical imiquimod. All donors had newly diagnosed IDH1-mutant astrocytomas of WHO grade 3 or 4 that showed loss of nuclear ATRX. The samples were drawn from NOA16, a multicentre, single-arm, open-label phase I trial in Germany that tested a mutant IDH1 peptide vaccine in humans for the first time. Genomic DNA for TCRB sequencing was isolated from EDTA blood with the DNeasy Blood and Tissue Kit.

The sequence came from a woman under 30 with glioma. Some clones in this sample may be carry-over from other donors' samples. The chain couples TRBV13 to TRBJ2-3, with no reliable assignment of the D segment. This sample comprised PBMCs, obtained from a glioma patient whose treatment included an IDH1 peptide vaccine. CDR3 sequence: CASSFTPSTDTQYF. DNA sequence: TGTGCCAGCAGCTTTACTCCTAGCACAGATACGCAGTATTTT.